The clone carrying this TCR beta chain was counted once. Its antigen is still unknown. Trimming left V 2 bases short and J 5 bases short, with 6 bases between. The germline CDR1 and CDR2 sequences are GTSNPN and SVGIG (reference sequence). The CDR3 loop spans 11 amino acids. Measured with immunoSEQ multiplex PCR; TCRdb has only the in-frame clones, and not every one. The sample has over 200,000 clones, nearly 90% seen once. These data are taken from a study of cytomegalovirus exposure and HLA in healthy donors. The study's findings and limits: The authors enumerated 150 to 200 TCR beta chains as linked to cytomegalovirus. Three CMV-associated chains proved CMV antigen-specific in vitro. The study found most TCR sequences rare, yet found some public TCRs in many donors. High sensitivity and specificity were reportedly achieved when the classifier diagnosed cytomegalovirus status.

The chain carries TRBV30 and TRBJ2-5, with D unclear. This sequence originates from a woman between 18 and 30 years old in good health and CMV-seronegative. Sequencing was done on a sample of PBMCs. DNA for the CDR3: TGTGCCTGGAGTCTACCGGAGACCCAGTACTTC. Translated: CAWSLPETQYF.